Listed below are T cell receptor beta chains from one sample, sequenced in a study of T cells in localized non-small cell lung cancer. Assay: immunoSEQ multiplex PCR; the TCRdb copy retains only in-frame clones and omits some. The table shows some 30,000 clones, with less than 95% occurring only once. The source material was peripheral blood mononuclear cells, sampled before any cancer treatment. These TCRs come from a female donor over 55 with stage II lung adenocarcinoma. The CDR3 runs from the conserved cysteine through the conserved F or W.

v_gene	j_gene	CDR3aa
TRBV5-4	TRBJ2-7	CASSLNGLRNYEQYF
TRBV7-2	TRBJ2-1	CASSPDPRSYNEQFF
TRBV29-1	TRBJ2-5	CSVEEARDGETQYF
TRBV28	TRBJ2-2	CASSSPTDLNTGELFF
TRBV28	TRBJ2-7	CASRLNGQVAYEQYF
TRBV28	TRBJ1-2	CASKRGPDPYGYTF
TRBV28	TRBJ2-5	CASSRDRVLETQYF
TRBV19	TRBJ2-7	CASNFADGAPYEQYF
TRBV18	TRBJ1-1	CASSDVRIGNTEAFF
TRBV30	TRBJ2-1	CAWSLDSGNEQFF
TRBV29-1	TRBJ1-1	CSVEEGQRNTEAFF
TRBV28	TRBJ2-7	CASSDYAGVVYEQYF
TRBV15	TRBJ2-3	CATSRPHGLAGADTQYF
TRBV5-1	TRBJ2-2	CASSLEMGELFF
TRBV30	TRBJ1-3	CAWSADWGPGNTIYF
TRBV28	TRBJ2-2	CASITGQTNTGELFF
TRBV5-1	TRBJ1-1	CASSLARDSITNTEAFF
TRBV30	TRBJ1-2	CAWSLTSGGYTF
TRBV5-4	TRBJ2-2	CASSLTGGVNTGELFF
TRBV6-5	TRBJ1-2	CASSSTPAANYGYTF
TRBV7-2	TRBJ1-2	CASSLVNLGYTF
TRBV6-1	TRBJ1-1	CASLNVVTEAFF
TRBV2	TRBJ2-4	CASSEAYQGVLAKNIQYF
TRBV9	TRBJ2-7	CASTPGQGFYEQYF
TRBV9	TRBJ1-6	CASSDGGGNSPLHF
TRBV7-3	TRBJ2-2	CASSQTGASTGELFF
TRBV10-3	TRBJ1-5	CAISEGSGSNQPQHF
TRBV28	TRBJ1-4	CASSSHPTNEKLFF
TRBV6-4	TRBJ2-3	CASSPGTGSTDTQYF
TRBV18	TRBJ2-7	CASSPNQMYAGPYEQYF
TRBV6-6	TRBJ2-5	CASSILWTGDVTQYF
TRBV6-5	TRBJ1-5	CASADRANLGPQHF
TRBV19	TRBJ2-5	CASSMRGASGGETQYF
TRBV5-1	TRBJ1-1	CASSEQGGGTEAFF
TRBV19	TRBJ2-7	CASSPYPDTYEQYF
TRBV5-1	TRBJ2-5	CASSLQGVEETQYF
TRBV11-2	TRBJ1-5	CASSFSGTENQPQHF
TRBV30	TRBJ2-7	CAWSVRTGPSSPSYEQYF
TRBV29-1	TRBJ2-3	CSTGTSGSSTDTQYF
TRBV19	TRBJ2-1	CASSFQYNEQFF
TRBV2	TRBJ2-5	CASMQYEGTQYF
TRBV4-1	TRBJ2-7	CASSQLGDRGHEQYF
TRBV9	TRBJ2-5	CASSVATSGGRRETQYF
TRBV5-1	TRBJ1-6	CASSLDRVGGNSPLHF
TRBV19	TRBJ2-6	CASSTDRSGANVLTF
TRBV5-5	TRBJ2-5	CASSLDQDRQETQYF